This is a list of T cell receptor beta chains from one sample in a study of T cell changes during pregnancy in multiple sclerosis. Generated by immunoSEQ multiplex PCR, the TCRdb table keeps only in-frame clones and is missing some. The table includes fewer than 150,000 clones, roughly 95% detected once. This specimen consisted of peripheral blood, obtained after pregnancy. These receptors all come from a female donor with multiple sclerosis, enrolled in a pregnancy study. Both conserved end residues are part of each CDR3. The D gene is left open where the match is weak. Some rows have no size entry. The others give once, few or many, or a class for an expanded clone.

CASSLGGQLYGYTF | TGTGCCAGCAGCTTGGGTGGACAGTTATATGGCTACACCTTC | NA | NA | TRBJ1-2 | TRBV5-6
CASSLWGTYEQYF | TGTGCCAGCAGTTTATGGGGCACCTACGAGCAGTACTTC | NA | NA | TRBJ2-7 | TRBV27
CAWSFTVQETQYF | TGTGCCTGGAGTTTCACAGTCCAAGAGACCCAGTACTTC | NA | NA | TRBJ2-5 | TRBV30
CASSLDMGLAGDTQYF | TGTGCCAGCAGCTTAGACATGGGACTAGCGGGAGATACGCAGTATTTT | TRBD2 | NA | TRBJ2-3 | TRBV7-9
CASSLVRPVDSGNTIYF | TGTGCCAGCAGTTTAGTCAGGCCTGTAGACTCTGGAAACACCATATATTTT | NA | NA | TRBJ1-3 | TRBV28
CASSLMGTANTGELFF | TGTGCCAGCAGCTTGATGGGGACAGCGAACACCGGGGAGCTGTTTTTT | TRBD1 | NA | TRBJ2-2 | TRBV5-6
CASRVPLGGGSNEQFF | TGTGCCAGTAGAGTTCCTCTGGGGGGAGGGAGCAATGAGCAGTTCTTC | TRBD2 | NA | TRBJ2-1 | TRBV19
CATSRDLSGRSVIEQFF | TGTGCCACCAGCAGAGATCTTAGCGGGAGGTCCGTCATTGAGCAGTTCTTC | TRBD2 | NA | TRBJ2-1 | TRBV15
CASSRLGGSGNTIYF | TGTGCCAGCAGCCGACTCGGGGGCTCTGGAAACACCATATATTTT | NA | once | TRBJ1-3 | TRBV7-6
CASSVGGRGTSGRAGEQYF | TGTGCCAGCAGCGTAGGAGGCAGGGGGACTAGCGGGAGGGCCGGCGAGCAGTACTTC | TRBD2 | NA | TRBJ2-7 | TRBV9
CASSTSGRADTQYF | TGCGCCAGCAGCACTAGCGGGAGGGCCGATACGCAGTATTTT | TRBD2 | NA | TRBJ2-3 | TRBV5-1
CASSEDRGARQPQHF | TGTGCCAGCAGCGAAGACAGGGGAGCGCGTCAGCCCCAGCATTTT | TRBD1 | NA | TRBJ1-5 | TRBV7-9
CASSLVLPGGRSGANVLTF | TGTGCCAGCAGCTTGGTTCTGCCGGGAGGACGGTCTGGGGCCAACGTCCTGACTTTC | TRBD2 | NA | TRBJ2-6 | TRBV7-9
CATQAAPGNTIYF | TGTGCCACCCAAGCCGCCCCCGGAAACACCATATATTTT | NA | once | TRBJ1-3 | TRBV28
CASSLGTSFDQPQHF | TGTGCCAGCAGCTTAGGGACATCCTTTGATCAGCCCCAGCATTTT | NA | NA | TRBJ1-5 | TRBV6-1
CASSHAYPFASGSGHEQFF | TGTGCCAGCAGCCATGCCTACCCCTTCGCTAGCGGGAGTGGTCATGAGCAGTTCTTC | TRBD2 | NA | TRBJ2-1 | TRBV14
CASSQVAGGPDEQFF | TGTGCCAGCAGCCAAGTCGCGGGAGGGCCCGATGAGCAGTTCTTC | TRBD2 | NA | TRBJ2-1 | TRBV4-2
CASSLAGDFHYEQYF | TGTGCCAGCAGCTTAGCAGGGGACTTTCACTACGAGCAGTACTTC | NA | NA | TRBJ2-7 | TRBV7-8
CASSSEGTSGSYEQYF | TGTGCCAGCAGCAGTGAGGGGACTAGCGGGAGCTACGAGCAGTACTTC | TRBD2 | NA | TRBJ2-7 | TRBV5-4
CASSLMPIQGGRELFF | TGTGCCAGCAGCTTAATGCCTATTCAGGGGGGCCGGGAGCTGTTTTTT | NA | NA | TRBJ2-2 | TRBV7-3
CASSLGTGLPNEKLFF | TGTGCCAGCAGCTTAGGAACAGGGCTCCCTAATGAAAAACTGTTTTTT | NA | NA | TRBJ1-4 | TRBV7-9
CASSPRGGNRGFYGELFF | TGTGCCAGCAGTCCGCGTGGTGGTAACAGGGGATTTTACGGGGAGCTGTTTTTT | TRBD1 | NA | TRBJ2-2 | TRBV28
CASSLGTSGAGGTQYF | TGTGCCAGCAGCCTCGGGACTAGCGGGGCCGGGGGTACGCAGTATTTT | TRBD2 | NA | TRBJ2-3 | TRBV7-6
CASSLSELQPQHF | TGTGCCAGCAGTTTATCCGAGTTGCAGCCCCAGCATTTT | NA | NA | TRBJ1-5 | TRBV27
CASRALAGGREQFF | TGTGCCAGCAGGGCCCTAGCGGGAGGACGGGAGCAGTTCTTC | TRBD2 | once | TRBJ2-1 | TRBV6-1
CASSPKGLTYEQYF | TGTGCCAGCAGCCCCAAGGGACTAACCTACGAGCAGTACTTC | TRBD2 | NA | TRBJ2-7 | TRBV7-2
CASSLRLAGGGGVNNEQFF | TGTGCCAGCAGTTTACGGCTAGCGGGAGGCGGGGGGGTAAACAATGAGCAGTTCTTC | TRBD2 | NA | TRBJ2-1 | TRBV27
CSAAGYEQYF | TGCAGTGCCGCGGGTTACGAGCAGTACTTC | NA | NA | TRBJ2-7 | TRBV20-1
CANLGQVFRGYTF | TGTGCCAACCTTGGCCAGGTCTTTCGGGGCTACACCTTC | NA | NA | TRBJ1-2 | TRBV2
CASLTDRGEYEQYF | TGTGCCAGCCTTACTGACAGGGGGGAGTACGAGCAGTACTTC | TRBD1 | once | TRBJ2-7 | TRBV2
CASSLGPPQDEQYF | TGTGCCAGCAGTTTAGGCCCCCCCCAAGACGAGCAGTACTTC | NA | NA | TRBJ2-7 | TRBV28